Below are 14 T cell receptor beta chains sequenced from a single sample in a study of T cells in Graves' hyperthyroidism and ophthalmopathy. RNA transcripts provided the source from which TCR beta CDR3 regions were amplified. First-round RT-PCR with HTBI primers amplified the TCR CDR3 region. TCRdb called the multiplex PCR reads again in MiXCR, with one record for every CDR3 protein. Of about 590,000 distinct CDR3 sequences detected, 11% to 15% appear once; the ten largest clones hold roughly 7.7%. The sequencing sample was made of blood. The receptors here all came from a woman between 18 and 29 years old with Graves' ophthalmopathy.

This clonotype was seen only a few times. This could be a read error, since a much larger clone is one nucleotide away. The rearrangement joins TRBV2 to TRBJ2-1; unclear D gene. Germline V gene data show CDR1 as SNHLY and CDR2 as FYNNEI. The CDR3 has 15 amino acids. V was pared by 4 bases and J by 4 bases, with 14 bases between. This CDR3 is CASSATAGPYNEQFF. The CDR3, as DNA: TGTGCCAGCAGTGCTACGGCAGGACCGTACAATGAGCAGTTCTTC.

This clonotype was observed many times. This chain connects TRBV10-3 to TRBJ2-1, with TRBD1 matching 9 bases. V lost 5 bases and J lost 7; bases outside the gene matches: 6. The germline V gene encodes CDR1 ENHRY and CDR2 SYGVKD. The CDR3 is made up of 14 amino acids. Here the CDR3 reads CAISSGTGRNEQFF. The CDR3 DNA is TGTGCCATCAGTTCCGGGACAGGGAGGAATGAGCAGTTCTTC.

Notes on this clonotype: Since a much larger clone is just one base distant, this may be a read error. The chain carries TRBV20-1 and TRBJ1-5; tentatively, D is TRBD1 (5 bases). This CDR3 is built from 13 residues. The V gene's germline CDR1 is DFQATT and CDR2 SNEGSKA (reference sequence). The V end lost 3 bases, the J end lost 6 bases, and 12 bases lay between the germline ends. The CDR3, as DNA: TGCAGTGCTAGTCAGGGATCCGTTCAGCCCCAGCATTTT. Amino acids: CSASQGSVQPQHF.

This clonotype has at least ten counts. J is TRBJ2-5 and V is TRBV5-6, with D possibly matching TRBD1 (5 bases). V was pared by 2 bases and J by 5 bases, with 19 bases between. CDR3 length: 16 residues. CDR1 is SGHDT and CDR2 is YYEEEE in the germline V gene. This chain's CDR3 is CASSLGAGSPGETQYF. The DNA for the CDR3 is TGTGCCAGCAGCTTAGGGGCCGGGTCCCCAGGCGAGACCCAGTACTTC.

This clonotype showed up just a few times. The rearrangement joins TRBV5-8 to TRBJ1-6; TRBD1 aligns across 10 bases. Unmatched junction bases numbered 7, after V lost 4 bases and J lost 6 bases. The germline gives CDR1 SGHTS, CDR2 YDEGEE. The CDR3 runs 16 residues. This CDR3 reads CASSRSGQGGNSPLHF. The CDR3 DNA follows: TGTGCCAGCAGCCGGTCCGGACAGGGGGGTAATTCACCCCTCCACTTT.

This clonotype was detected many times. The CDR3 is CAWSIRGRAFF. CDR3 nucleotides: TGTGCCTGGAGTATCAGGGGAAGAGCTTTCTTT. V usage is TRBV30 and J usage is TRBJ1-1; perhaps TRBD1 as D (6 bases). V lost 2 bases and J 10 bases, leaving 11 bases between the germline ends. The CDR3 is made up of 11 amino acids. CDR1 and CDR2 from the germline V gene are GTSNPN and SVGIG (reference sequence).

This clonotype has ten or more counts. The CDR3 sequence is CASSLAENRGRTGYTF. The CDR3 DNA sequence: TGTGCCAGCAGCTTAGCGGAGAACAGGGGGCGAACTGGCTACACCTTC. The chain uses TRBV7-9 and TRBJ1-2; 9 nucleotides match TRBD1. There are 16 residues in the CDR3. V lost 0 bases, J lost 7 bases, and 9 bases stayed unmatched. Germline loops: CDR1 SEHNR, CDR2 FQNEAQ (reference sequence).

With respect to this clonotype: The junction shows a germline mismatch at one end, possibly a read error. The chain couples TRBV6-2 or TRBV6-3 to TRBJ2-1; D may be TRBD1 (6 bases). The CDR3 has 12 amino acids. Germline lookup yields CDR1 MNHEY and CDR2 SVGEGT. CDR3 region: CASRGGYNEQLF. The CDR3, as DNA: TGTGCCAGCCGAGGGGGATACAATGAGCAGCTCTTC.

V usage is TRBV7-9 and J usage is TRBJ1-5; 12 bases agree with TRBD1. Germline V lookup: CDR1 SEHNR, CDR2 FQNEAQ (reference sequence). The CDR3 consists of 16 residues. V shed 5 bases, J shed 7 bases, and the junction held 9 bases outside the gene matches. DNA for the CDR3: TGTGCCAGCAGCCCAGGGACAGGGGGCGAGTGGCAGCCCCAGCATTTT. Translated, it gives CASSPGTGGEWQPQHF.

This clonotype was seen at least ten times. This chain links TRBV14 with TRBJ2-2, with TRBD1 identical over 8 bases. CDR1 is SGHDN, CDR2 FVKESK, per germline. The CDR3 sequence is 16 residues long. The trim removed 2 bases at V and 4 bases at J, leaving 6 bases unmatched. The CDR3: CASSQYDRGGTGELFF. In nucleotides, the CDR3 is TGTGCCAGCAGCCAATACGACAGGGGAGGCACCGGGGAGCTGTTTTTT.

V and J are TRBV6-9 and TRBJ2-3; 8 nucleotides line up with TRBD2. The germline V gene encodes CDR1 MNHGY and CDR2 SVAAGI. J was trimmed by 5 bases and V by 3 bases; bases with no gene match: 16. This CDR3 is built from 18 residues. CDR3 sequence reads: CASSYGPGRAGGQDTQYF. In DNA, the CDR3 is TGTGCCAGCAGTTACGGGCCGGGGCGGGCGGGAGGACAAGATACGCAGTATTTT.

This clonotype was counted ten times or more. This chain connects TRBV14 to TRBJ2-1; 10 bases are shared with TRBD2. Trimming removed 0 bases from V and 5 bases from J; junction bases left unmatched: 25. CDR1 SGHDN and CDR2 FVKESK come from the germline V gene. The CDR3 has 23 amino acids. The CDR3 DNA reads TGTGCCAGCAGCCAAGATCTGGTAGCGAGCGGGAGGGGGACCGATCAAGGCGACAATGAGCAGTTCTTC. Translating it yields CASSQDLVASGRGTDQGDNEQFF.

This clonotype was found many times. The chain has TRBV20-1 and TRBJ2-1; 12 bases map to TRBD2. The CDR3 totals 15 residues. The J segment lost 7 bases and the V segment lost 0 bases, leaving 4 bases of the junction unmatched. Germline V gene data show CDR1 as DFQATT and CDR2 as SNEGSKA (reference sequence). The CDR3 nucleotides read TGCAGTGCTAGAGATGACGGACTAGCGGGAAATGAGCAGTTCTTC. Translation: CSARDDGLAGNEQFF.

In this sample, this clonotype turned up many times. The chain combines TRBV27 with TRBJ2-7; D may correspond to TRBD1 or TRBD2 (7 bases each). Germline CDR1 is MNHEY and CDR2 is SMNVEV (reference sequence). V lost 6 bases and J 7 bases, leaving 19 bases between the germline ends. The CDR3 sequence is 14 residues long. The chain's CDR3 is CASSGGTVNLEQYF. The CDR3 DNA follows: TGTGCCAGCAGCGGGGGGACAGTGAATCTAGAGCAGTACTTC.